What follows describes a single T cell receptor beta chain. This sample is drawn from a study of T cell changes during pregnancy in multiple sclerosis. Using immunoSEQ multiplex PCR, the repertoire was profiled, and TCRdb retains in-frame clones only, with some absent. The sample consists of 55,000 to 70,000 clones, 80% to 95% of them appearing once. Germline CDR1 MNHNY, CDR2 SVGAGI (reference sequence). This CDR3 comprises 16 residues. The J segment lost 5 bases and the V segment lost 2 bases, leaving 7 bases of the junction unmatched. Sequencing used CD4+ T cells from peripheral blood mononuclear cells, obtained before pregnancy. This sequence originates from a female donor with multiple sclerosis, enrolled in a pregnancy study. The V gene is TRBV6-6, the J gene TRBJ1-1, with TRBD1 identical over 11 bases. The CDR3 region is CASSYQGTGGTTEAFF. The CDR3 DNA is TGTGCCAGCAGTTACCAAGGGACAGGGGGAACAACTGAAGCTTTCTTT.